This T cell receptor beta chain comes out of a study of T cells in Graves' hyperthyroidism and ophthalmopathy (dated by TCRdb to 2018 to 2020). About the investigation overall: Peripheral blood was sampled at the time of initial diagnosis, prior to any treatment. After blood sampling, hyperthyroidism patients were treated with methimazole at a starting dose of 30 mg daily, and ophthalmopathy patients were treated with high-dose intravenous methylprednisolone. Thyroid tissue and blood T-cell repertoires from roughly six Graves' hyperthyroidism patients were also compared in the study. Whether ophthalmopathy could be predicted prospectively was tested in an independent validation cohort made up of roughly 19 hyperthyroidism patients plus 17 patients who later progressed to ophthalmopathy. To identify distinguishing TCR V-J signatures, a discovery cohort of 100 or so patients was used, comprising 43 with Graves' ophthalmopathy and approximately 58 with stable Graves' hyperthyroidism. The 85 to 100 discovery patients were randomly split 7:3 into training and test sets. TCR Vbeta CDR3 sequencing of approximately 140 peripheral blood samples (approximately 44 ophthalmopathy, over 70 hyperthyroidism and roughly 17 progressor patients) is reported in the paper. Points the paper makes about the study in general: Ophthalmopathy was separated from stable hyperthyroidism by a 13 V-J signature model, with over 85% sensitivity and about 81% specificity obtained in cross-validation and 80%/75% obtained in testing. Most expanded thyroid clonotypes (frequency above 0.001) were also detected in blood, suggesting blood repertoires may reflect thyroid immune responses. In validation, the model predicted progression to ophthalmopathy with over 65% sensitivity and 72% to 75% specificity, a median of 6.5 months before onset. No statistical method was used to set the sample size in advance, and investigators knew the group allocation.

The table lists this clonotype with many counts. No antigen is known for it. Per-base qualities were not stored, and no clone one base away is much larger. The TCR beta CDR3 regions were amplified from RNA transcripts. For the first round of RT-PCR on the TCR CDR3, the HTBI primer set was used together with the Qiagen OneStep RT-PCR kit. Libraries were constructed in a second round of multiplex PCR, after which size selection and purification were carried out. The libraries were sequenced on an Illumina HiSeq2000 using paired-end 100 bp reads. The published analysis was carried out like this. SOAPnuke was used to process the raw data, with reads discarded if the reads contained adapters or uncalled bases, had a mean Phred below 15, or lacked an exact constant-primer or identifier match. High-quality paired reads were merged with COPE v1.2.5, and unique nucleotide sequences were defined as clonotypes. MiTCR v1.1 was used to align the clonotypes against IMGT TRBV, TRBD and TRBJ reference segments. Analysis was restricted to V-J combinations with a frequency above 0.0001, which covered approximately 99% of repertoires. A TCS score was defined as the ratio between F50 (clonal expansion) and ExV (chaos), using BLOSUM62-based TCRdist between CDR3 peptides within each V-J. Welch's t-statistics and random forest reduced around 520 V-J features to around 14, which were used in a naive Bayes classifier (R e1071). TCRdb reanalyzed the raw reads on its own, using fastp at Q25 for trimming and MiXCR for clone calling, and kept in-frame beta chains. Every distinct CDR3 protein forms one entry, paired with its most common genes and DNA. TCRdb, rather than the study authors, made the V and J calls. This sample comprises 300,000 to 400,000 distinct CDR3 sequences, more than 11% of them detected only once. About 11% of the sample goes to the ten largest clones.

Stable Graves' hyperthyroidism was defined as the absence of progression to ophthalmopathy over 18 months of follow-up. The hyperthyroidism patients were between 18 and 65 years old and newly diagnosed, with a disease duration of less than 2 months. Patients with uncontrolled infections, other autoimmune diseases, pregnancy or lactation were excluded. Diagnoses were established on the basis of clinical symptoms, serum thyroxine and TRAb, thyroid ultrasound, and orbital computed tomography. Ficoll-Paque density gradient centrifugation was used to isolate PBMCs from around 10 ml of fresh peripheral blood. Trizol reagent was used to extract total RNA, and RNA quality was then checked on an Agilent 2100 Bioanalyzer. The sample comprised blood. The sequence derives from a woman aged 55 to 70 with Graves' hyperthyroidism.

The CDR3 loop reads CASSIDGTGLYEQYF. The DNA sequence is given as TGTGCCAGCAGTATAGATGGGACAGGGCTCTACGAGCAGTACTTC. The receptor chain draws on TRBV28 and TRBJ2-7, with 9 middle bases fitting TRBD1. The CDR3 holds 15 amino acids from the cysteine to the phenylalanine. The sequence is cut down to CDR3 DNA, 45 bases in frame from base 1. Taken from the germline V gene, the CDR1 and CDR2 loops are MDHEN and SYDVKM. V is pruned by 5 bases and J by 3 bases, leaving 8 bases of the junction without a gene match.